This T cell receptor (beta chain) was identified in a study of identical twins. A single record per CDR3 protein comes from TCRdb applying MiXCR to the 5' RACE reads. The sample shows about 660,000 distinct CDR3 sequences, around 8.6% of them seen only once. Germline V CDR1 and CDR2: MRHNA, SNTAGT. V gave up 6 bases and J gave up 5 bases, with 13 bases separating them. The CDR3 has 13 residues. The same sample was also used in a study of yellow fever vaccine responses in identical twins.

This chain connects TRBV6-4 to TRBJ1-1, with TRBD1 as a possible D gene (5 bases). The receptor was derived from a woman aged 18-29 years in good health. The sample was PBMCs. Here the CDR3 reads CASSLHGGTEAFF. Here the CDR3 DNA reads TGTGCCAGCAGCCTACATGGGGGGACTGAAGCTTTCTTT.